This T cell receptor (beta chain) was sequenced in a study of identical twins. Study-wide results and limits: Twins shared out-of-frame alpha sequences with excess low generation probability. Whereas memory repertoires showed no such difference, abundant cord blood beta clonotypes carried fewer insertions. Conclusions rested on cross-sectional statistics rather than following the same donors.

V was clipped by 4 bases and J by 1 base; unmatched bases: 8. The CDR3 extends over 16 amino acids. The germline gives CDR1 SNHLY, CDR2 FYNNEI. Remarks on this clonotype: Its antigen remains unknown.

TCRdb re-derived calls from the 5' RACE reads in MiXCR, one entry per CDR3 protein. This sample has a few hundred thousand distinct CDR3 sequences, with about 12% found just once. Another study also made use of these data, one on yellow fever vaccine responses in identical twins.

This clonotype originated in a woman between 18 and 30 years old in good health. V and J are TRBV2 and TRBJ2-3; 7 nucleotides align to TRBD1. Sequencing was done on a sample of memory (CD45RO+) T cells sorted from blood. The CDR3 DNA sequence: TGTGCCAGCAGTGCACAACAGGGGCTTCGCACAGATACGCAGTATTTT. Protein product: CASSAQQGLRTDTQYF.